This record concerns one T cell receptor (beta chain) sequence. This sample is drawn from a study of blood T cell repertoires in COVID-19. Sequencing was performed with immunoSEQ multiplex PCR; in TCRdb, only in-frame clones are kept and a portion is missing. The sample yields some 130,000 clones, roughly 81% seen once. This clonotype originated in a human donor in a cohort sampled during active COVID-19. The sample taken for sequencing was peripheral blood.

The CDR3 is CASSQGTRYYEQYF. The CDR3 DNA reads TGTGCCAGCAGCCAAGGGACAAGATATTACGAGCAGTACTTC. The chain links TRBV14 to TRBJ2-7; weak D call: TRBD1 (5 bases). Germline-derived CDR1 and CDR2 are SGHDN and FVKESK. CDR3 length equals 14 residues. Trimming cost V 1 base and J 4 bases, with 11 bases left between them.